Given below is one T cell receptor (beta chain) in context. Antigen: not known. This sample is drawn from a study of T cells in Graves' hyperthyroidism and ophthalmopathy. Broader study findings: Among thyroid clonotypes expanded above 0.001, most also appeared in blood.

V gave up 3 bases and J gave up 5 bases; unmatched junction bases: 11. The CDR3 has 15 amino acids. Germline CDR1 reads DFQATT; CDR2 reads SNEGSKA (reference sequence). Template material for amplifying TCR beta CDR3 regions consisted of RNA transcripts. HTBI primers were the set used in a first-round RT-PCR of the TCR CDR3. TCRdb passed the multiplex PCR reads through MiXCR, listing each CDR3 protein once. The sample contains fewer than 55,000 distinct CDR3 sequences, 45% to 65% of which appear only once. Each diagnosis was grounded in clinical symptoms, serum thyroxine and TRAb, thyroid ultrasound, and orbital computed tomography.

The specimen was peripheral blood or thyroid tissue (not recorded which). The chain carries TRBV20-1 and TRBJ2-7; 9 nucleotides match TRBD1. The origin of this receptor is a man younger than 35 with Graves' hyperthyroidism. CDR3 region: CSARKDRGVTDEQYF. The DNA for the CDR3 is TGCAGTGCTAGGAAGGACAGGGGCGTTACGGACGAGCAGTACTTC.